This record looks at one T cell receptor beta chain sequence and its context. The antigen remains unidentified. Sequencing used immunoSEQ multiplex PCR; TCRdb keeps in-frame clones, though not all of them. The repertoire includes some 1.4 million clones, more than 95% of them detected once, and more than 0.9% sits in the top ten. The sample comes from a study of shared clonotypes between healthy human individuals. The study's findings and limits: Relative to memory subsets, naive subsets generally showed larger estimated richness. Though the depth was large, rarefaction showed that sorted-subset sequencing was incomplete.

Healthy adults negative for HIV, lacking recent acute infections or vaccinations, served as donors. Into CD45RA+ naive and CD45RA-negative memory subsets, the CD4+ cells were split. V lost 4 bases and J lost 7; bases outside the gene matches: 11. Germline CDR1 GTSNPN, CDR2 SVGIG (reference sequence). This CDR3 has 16 residues. The source of this sequence is a man aged 25-45 years in good health. Sequenced: naive CD4+ T cells sorted from blood. Specified subset: CD45RA+ positively selected. This chain joins TRBV30 and TRBJ2-2; 11 bases align to TRBD2. CDR3 bases: TGTGCCTGGAATACACCGGGACTAGCGGCTTACGGGGAGCTGTTTTTT. Protein sequence: CAWNTPGLAAYGELFF.